The sample holds a few counts of the clone carrying this T cell receptor (beta chain). Its antigen remains unidentified. Single viable CD3+CD4+CD8-CD45RO+ cells were sorted as the memory CD4+ T cells. Libraries were prepared by immunoSEQ multiplex PCR; TCRdb keeps only in-frame clonotypes and omits some of them. The table records approximately 63,000 clones, around 80% of them present only once. The sample originates from a study of memory CD4+ T cells and cytomegalovirus serostatus. Broader study findings: Of under 200 reported CMV TCRbeta sequences, about 67 were found in memory CD4+ repertoires.

The V and J ends lost 0 bases and 0 bases respectively, with 16 bases between them. CDR1 and CDR2 (germline): SGHRS, YFSETQ. The CDR3 extends over 18 amino acids. The gene calls are TRBV5-1 and TRBJ2-1; tentatively, D is TRBD1 or TRBD2 (5 bases each). The clonotype was recovered from an adult in good health and CMV-seronegative. Some clones in this sample may be carry-over from other donors' samples. Sequencing was done on a sample of memory CD4+ T cells from blood. The CDR3 here is CASSLVPPGPSSYNEQFF. The CDR3 DNA follows: TGCGCCAGCAGCTTGGTTCCACCGGGGCCTAGCTCCTACAATGAGCAGTTCTTC.